Listed here are 31 T cell receptor beta chains from one sample, sequenced in a study of shared clonotypes between healthy human individuals (dated by TCRdb to the early 2020s). Libraries were made using the immunoSEQ multiplex PCR assay. Drawn from immuneACCESS, this table holds only the in-frame rearrangements with V and J called that TCRdb kept. Clones are partly lost; checked studies trace under half to an unresolved V gene and leave the rest unexplained. A total of over 1.5 million clones appear in this sample, around 98% of them only once. The top ten hold about 0.42% of the sample. The specimen sequenced was naive CD4+ T cells sorted from blood. The intended sense of this specimen's cell subset or site label: CD45RA+ positively selected. The source is a young man in good health.

The chain links TRBV5-1 to TRBJ2-1, with TRBD2 matching over 11 bases. Germline CDR1 reads SGHRS; CDR2 reads YFSETQ. This CDR3 is built from 14 residues. J was trimmed by 8 bases and V by 2 bases; bases with no gene match: 3. DNA for the CDR3: TGCGCCAGCAGCTTACTAGCGGGAGCCTATGAGCAGTTCTTC. Residues: CASSLLAGAYEQFF.

This clone was observed once. The genes are TRBV5-1 and TRBJ2-5, with 9 positions matching TRBD1. The trim removed 4 bases at V and 6 bases at J, leaving 10 bases unmatched. This CDR3 spans 15 amino acids. Germline V gene lookup returns CDR1 SGHRS and CDR2 YFSETQ. CDR3 loop: CASSPGDREAQTQYF. CDR3 sequence (DNA): TGCGCCAGCAGCCCTGGGGACAGGGAGGCCCAGACCCAGTACTTC.

The chain has TRBV19 and TRBJ2-2; 9 nucleotides align to TRBD1. Trimming at V came to 3 bases and at J to 6 bases, leaving 5 bases not matched to a gene. Germline loops: CDR1 LNHDA, CDR2 SQIVND (reference sequence). The CDR3 is 15 amino acids. The CDR3 DNA reads as TGTGCCAGTAGTATTGGGACAGGGACCCCCGGGGAGCTGTTTTTT. The encoded protein is CASSIGTGTPGELFF.

As for this clone: The same CDR3 also results from other DNA sequences found in this sample. The chain is built from TRBV18 and TRBJ2-5, with 8 bases matching TRBD1. Germline V CDR1 and CDR2: KGHSH, LQKENI. The CDR3 is 13 amino acids. V shed 4 bases and J 5 bases; nucleotides not matched to a gene: 3. The CDR3 is CASSRTGRETQYF. CDR3 nucleotide sequence: TGTGCCAGCTCACGGACAGGGAGGGAGACCCAGTACTTC.

The chain carries TRBV5-1 and TRBJ2-7, with 7 nucleotides matching TRBD2. Trimming took 7 bases from V and 4 from J; bases not matched to a gene: 14. The V gene's germline CDR1 is SGHRS and CDR2 YFSETQ. This CDR3 contains 15 residues. CDR3 sequence (DNA): TGCGCCAGCGGAACGGTTGCGGGAGCGGGGTACGAGCAGTACTTC. This sequence encodes CASGTVAGAGYEQYF.

The J gene is TRBJ1-3, the V gene TRBV21-1. TRBV21-1 is labeled a pseudogene. The CDR3 extends over 13 amino acids. Here the CDR3 reads CASSTVPGNTIYF. The CDR3 DNA reads as TGTGCCAGCAGCACGGTCCCCGGAAACACCATATATTTT.

This clone was detected once. The V call is TRBV28, the J call TRBJ1-4, with D uncertain. With 5 bases removed from V and 8 bases from J, the gap between germline ends came to 9 bases. This CDR3 comprises 12 residues. Germline V gene data show CDR1 as MDHEN and CDR2 as SYDVKM. The CDR3 loop is CASSPGEEKLFF. CDR3 bases: TGTGCCAGCAGTCCCGGGGAGGAAAAACTGTTTTTT.

The chain joins TRBV11-2 to TRBJ2-7, with 9 bases matching TRBD1. This CDR3 spans 16 amino acids. V shed 2 bases, J shed 4 bases, and the junction held 9 bases outside the gene matches. The germline gives CDR1 SGHAT, CDR2 FQNNGV. CDR3 region: CASSLWGGTGSYEQYF. CDR3 coding DNA: TGTGCCAGCAGCTTATGGGGAGGGACAGGGAGTTACGAGCAGTACTTC.

The chain combines TRBV5-4 with TRBJ2-2; the match to TRBD2 covers 10 bases. J was trimmed by 0 bases and V by 4 bases; bases with no gene match: 9. The CDR3 runs to 18 residues. The germline V gene has CDR1 SGHNT and CDR2 YYREEE (reference sequence). The CDR3 spells CASSQGSGRAANTGELFF. In DNA, the CDR3 is TGTGCCAGCAGCCAAGGCAGCGGGAGGGCCGCGAACACCGGGGAGCTGTTTTTT.

The chain has TRBV5-1 and TRBJ2-3; 10 bases are shared with TRBD1. V shed 5 bases and J 1 base; nucleotides not matched to a gene: 1. Germline CDR1 SGHRS, CDR2 YFSETQ. There are 14 residues in the CDR3. CDR3 sequence reads: CASRGTGGTDTQYF. The DNA for the CDR3 is TGCGCCAGCAGAGGGACAGGGGGCACAGATACGCAGTATTTT. Drawing the rest from reference TRBV5-1 and TRBJ2-3, the complete variable domain is KAGVTQTPRYLIKTRGQQVTLSCSPISGHRSVSWYQQTPGQGLQFLFEYFSETQRNKGNFPGRFSGRQFSNSRSEMNVSTLELGDSALYLCASRGTGGTDTQYFGPGTRLTVL.

The chain is built from TRBV4-3 and TRBJ1-5; D gene unclear. CDR3 length: 15 residues. Germline values: CDR1 LGHNA, CDR2 YSLEER. Trimming stripped 0 bases from V and 2 bases from J, with 8 bases between. This CDR3 reads CASSQDSGRNQPQHF. DNA for the CDR3: TGCGCCAGCAGCCAAGATTCCGGACGCAATCAGCCCCAGCATTTT.

V is TRBV28 and J is TRBJ1-2; D may be TRBD1 (5 bases). Germline V lookup: CDR1 MDHEN, CDR2 SYDVKM. V was shortened by 3 bases and J by 4 bases, with 21 bases between the two germline ends. This CDR3 is 17 amino acids long. CDR3 bases: TGTGCCAGCAGTTTCGGGACCGGGCCGCCTCTCTTCTATGGCTACACCTTC. It encodes CASSFGTGPPLFYGYTF.

V is TRBV5-8 and J is TRBJ1-5, with D perhaps matching TRBD1 (6 bases). The CDR3 length is 15 residues. Germline V gene sequence: CDR1 SGHTS, CDR2 YDEGEE. V gave up 4 bases and J gave up 7 bases, with 18 bases separating them. CDR3 loop: CASSPTGTPAQPQHF. The CDR3 region has the DNA TGTGCCAGCAGCCCGACCGGGACACCCGCGCAGCCCCAGCATTTT. Full variable domain (rest looked up from reference TRBV5-8 and TRBJ1-5): EAGVTQSPTHLIKTRGQQATLRCSPISGHTSVYWYQQALGLGLQFLLWYDEGEERNRGNFPPRFSGRQFPNYSSELNVNALELEDSALYLCASSPTGTPAQPQHFGDGTRLSIL.

The V call is TRBV28, the J call TRBJ1-5; D is undetermined. V dropped 3 bases and J dropped 6 bases, with 6 bases sitting between them. Germline V gene sequence: CDR1 MDHEN, CDR2 SYDVKM. The CDR3 length is 12 residues. CDR3 bases: TGTGCCAGCAGTTTTGGGGTTCAGCCCCAGCATTTT. Protein sequence: CASSFGVQPQHF.

The chain has TRBV25-1 and TRBJ2-7, with D possibly matching TRBD1 (6 bases). The CDR3 has 14 amino acids. Germline CDR1 and CDR2: MGHDK and SYGVNS. Trimming left V 1 base short and J 2 bases short, with 9 bases between. CDR3: CASSEWDNPYEQYF. The CDR3 nucleotides read TGTGCCAGCAGTGAATGGGACAACCCCTACGAGCAGTACTTC.

The V and J genes are TRBV11-2 and TRBJ2-3, with D unclear. The V gene lost 5 bases and the J gene lost 0 bases, with 15 bases spanning the gap. The CDR3 runs to 16 residues. Germline CDR1 SGHAT, CDR2 FQNNGV. For the CDR3, the DNA is TGTGCCAGCAGCCATGGAGTCAGAACTAGCACAGATACGCAGTATTTT. As protein: CASSHGVRTSTDTQYF.

The CDR3 nucleotides read TGTGCCAGCAGCAGATCAGGCGGTCAGCCCCAGCATTTT. Translated, it gives CASSRSGGQPQHF. The V gene is TRBV21-1, the J gene TRBJ1-5. TRBV21-1 is classified as a pseudogene. The CDR3 contains 13 residues.

The chain links TRBV7-9 to TRBJ2-1, with TRBD1 matching over 9 bases. CDR3 size: 15 residues. J was trimmed by 6 bases and V by 5 bases; bases with no gene match: 8. Germline V lookup: CDR1 SEHNR, CDR2 FQNEAQ (reference sequence). The CDR3 loop reads CASSPWTGATNEQFF. The CDR3 region has the DNA TGTGCCAGCAGCCCGTGGACAGGGGCTACCAATGAGCAGTTCTTC.

The J gene is TRBJ1-1, the V gene TRBV5-1; D is unclear. The ends were cut back, 0 bases at V and 0 bases at J, with 15 bases in the middle. Germline CDR1 SGHRS, CDR2 YFSETQ. The CDR3 runs 17 residues. The CDR3 region has the DNA TGCGCCAGCAGCTTGGATTCAAGGGCCGTACTGAACACTGAAGCTTTCTTT. Protein sequence: CASSLDSRAVLNTEAFF. Drawing the rest from reference TRBV5-1 and TRBJ1-1, the complete variable domain is KAGVTQTPRYLIKTRGQQVTLSCSPISGHRSVSWYQQTPGQGLQFLFEYFSETQRNKGNFPGRFSGRQFSNSRSEMNVSTLELGDSALYLCASSLDSRAVLNTEAFFGQGTRLTVV.

This clone was found once. Other DNA sequences from this sample encode an identical CDR3 as well. This sequence joins TRBV9 and TRBJ2-1, with 11 bases lining up with TRBD2. The CDR3 has 16 amino acids. The junction had 5 bases not matched to a gene; V was cut back by 3 bases and J by 3 bases. The germline gives CDR1 SGDLS, CDR2 YYNGEE. CDR3 DNA: TGTGCCAGCAGCGAGACCGGGACTAGCGGCTACAATGAGCAGTTCTTC. This encodes CASSETGTSGYNEQFF. The variable domain in full, completed from reference TRBV9 and TRBJ2-1, reads DSGVTQTPKHLITATGQRVTLRCSPRSGDLSVYWYQQSLDQGLQFLIQYYNGEERAKGNILERFSAQQFPDLHSELNLSSLELGDSALYFCASSETGTSGYNEQFFGPGTRLTVL.

The rearrangement uses TRBV5-1 and TRBJ2-1; D not certain. This CDR3 region has 18 residues. Germline CDR1 SGHRS, CDR2 YFSETQ. Trimming left V 8 bases short and J 2 bases short, with 26 bases between. As DNA, the CDR3 is TGCGCCAGGAGCATTTTGGGGTCATGCGGCTCGCCCTACAATGAGCAGTTCTTC. This gives the protein CARSILGSCGSPYNEQFF.

The rearrangement links TRBV10-2 to TRBJ2-1, with 8 positions matching TRBD2. The V gene end was trimmed by 11 bases and the J gene end by 5 bases; junction bases not matched to a gene: 14. CDR1 and CDR2 from the germline V gene are WSHSY and SAAADI. The CDR3 has 15 residues. The CDR3 region has the DNA TGCGCCGGAACAAATGTAGCGGGACTAAACAATGAGCAGTTCTTC. This gives the protein CAGTNVAGLNNEQFF.

Concerning this clone: Other nucleotide sequences from this sample produce the same CDR3. The chain recombines TRBV6-5 with TRBJ2-3; no firm D call. This CDR3 comprises 11 residues. Germline CDR1 reads MNHEY; CDR2 reads SVGAGI. Trimming removed 2 bases from V and 6 bases from J, with 3 bases in between. The DNA of the CDR3 is TGTGCCAGCAGTTACCTCGATACGCAGTATTTT. As protein: CASSYLDTQYF.

For this clone: Other DNA sequences within the sample encode an identical CDR3. The V gene is TRBV18, the J gene TRBJ2-1; 10 positions agree with TRBD2. CDR3 length equals 15 residues. V shed 3 bases, J shed 8 bases, and the junction held 7 bases outside the gene matches. Germline V gene data show CDR1 as KGHSH and CDR2 as LQKENI. In DNA, the CDR3 is TGTGCCAGCTCACCTCCTAGCGGGAGATTCGATGAGCAGTTCTTC. Residues: CASSPPSGRFDEQFF.

This clone has a single count. J is TRBJ2-7 and V is TRBV28; D is possibly TRBD1 (5 bases). CDR1 is MDHEN and CDR2 is SYDVKM in the germline V gene. V lost 6 bases to trimming and J lost 0 bases, with 15 bases between them. CDR3 length equals 15 residues. The CDR3 sequence is CASRIPQATSYEQYF. CDR3 in DNA: TGTGCCAGCAGAATACCACAGGCGACCTCCTACGAGCAGTACTTC.

This chain links TRBV18 with TRBJ2-2; 7 nucleotides match TRBD1. CDR1 KGHSH and CDR2 LQKENI come from the germline V gene. This CDR3 is built from 15 residues. V shed 4 bases and J 2 bases; nucleotides not matched to a gene: 4. CDR3 amino acids: CASSRRQGNTGELFF. In DNA, the CDR3 is TGTGCCAGCTCACGCAGACAGGGAAACACCGGGGAGCTGTTTTTT.

The chain uses TRBV19 and TRBJ2-3; tentatively, D is TRBD1 or TRBD2 (5 bases each). V gave up 3 bases and J gave up 4 bases, with 11 bases separating them. CDR1 and CDR2 (germline): LNHDA, SQIVND (reference sequence). The CDR3 is 14 amino acids. This chain's CDR3 is CASSIGQGPDTQYF. CDR3 nucleotides: TGTGCCAGTAGTATTGGGCAGGGACCAGATACGCAGTATTTT.

A word on this clone: The sample has other DNA sequences that encode this CDR3 too. The chain combines TRBV6-5 with TRBJ2-7; TRBD1 aligns across 7 bases. The V segment lost 9 bases and the J segment 3 bases; nucleotides outside the gene matches: 2. The CDR3 loop spans 11 amino acids. Germline V gene lookup returns CDR1 MNHEY and CDR2 SVGAGI. The CDR3 DNA follows: TGTGCCAGTTCAGGGGGCTACGAGCAGTACTTC. Its translation: CASSGGYEQYF.

This clone is a singleton in its sample. The chain has TRBV13 and TRBJ1-1, with 7 bases that match TRBD1. Germline CDR1 and CDR2: PRHDT and FYEKMQ (reference sequence). The CDR3 is 18 amino acids. V gave up 3 bases and J gave up 1 base; unmatched junction bases: 14. Here the CDR3 reads CASSFTTSRQGRNTEAFF. CDR3 bases: TGTGCCAGCAGCTTTACGACCTCCCGACAGGGAAGGAACACTGAAGCTTTCTTT.

The chain uses TRBV18 and TRBJ1-1, with no clear D. This CDR3 comprises 14 residues. The V gene's germline CDR1 is KGHSH and CDR2 LQKENI. Trimming pared 6 bases from V and 0 bases from J, leaving 11 bases between. DNA of the CDR3: TGTGCCAGCTCCCCCGTGTTTGTGAACACTGAAGCTTTCTTT. This codes for CASSPVFVNTEAFF.

The chain recombines TRBV5-1 with TRBJ1-5, with D maybe TRBD1 (6 bases). V dropped 8 bases and J dropped 3 bases, with 15 bases sitting between them. Germline values: CDR1 SGHRS, CDR2 YFSETQ. The CDR3 runs 14 residues. CDR3: CARTGFPFNQPQHF. DNA for the CDR3: TGCGCCAGAACAGGGTTCCCTTTCAATCAGCCCCAGCATTTT.